The entry that follows covers one TCR beta chain sequence. This specimen comes from a study of blood T cell repertoires in COVID-19. Looking at the study overall: Samples of COVID-19 (acute and convalescent) were obtained from the United States, Italy and Spain. In each case, the material was cDNA or gDNA derived from T cells, B-cell-depleted T cells, or PBMCs.

As handled by the study authors: Reference gene primers were amplified, and this amplification served to estimate nucleated cell counts. Here immunoSEQ multiplex PCR was the method, and the copy in TCRdb shows in-frame clones only, minus some. Clone size and the V and J calls come from that table; the DNA yielded D and trimming. Of more than 300,000 clones detected, approximately 91% appear once; the ten largest clones hold approximately 7.3%. This CDR3 region has 14 residues. CDR1 MNHEY and CDR2 SMNVEV come from the germline V gene (reference sequence). Trimming took 3 bases from V and 4 from J, leaving 12 bases between them.

This TCR was recovered from a woman in her 70s with COVID-19, enrolled during active disease. This chain joins TRBV27 and TRBJ1-1, with no clear D. Sequenced: peripheral blood. Here the CDR3 reads CASSFAVGGTEAFF. CDR3 in DNA: TGTGCCAGCAGTTTCGCCGTAGGAGGCACTGAAGCTTTCTTT.